This TCR beta chain was sequenced during a study of OX40 agonist ivuxolimab in advanced cancers. Turning to the overall study: Ivuxolimab was an agonistic, fully human IgG2 monoclonal antibody directed against OX40 (CD134), a costimulatory receptor. Intravenous ivuxolimab was administered to patients every 2 weeks at six dose levels: 0.01, 0.1, 0.3, 1.5, 3 and 10 mg/kg. Among the 52 dose-escalation patients, roughly 20 had hepatocellular carcinoma, approximately 15 melanoma, 9 renal cell carcinoma and 9 head and neck cancer. In the dose-escalation cohort, 70% to 85% of patients were male, and the mean age was approximately 64 years, with a range of roughly 23 to 85. Patients were allowed to have had prior anti-PD-1, anti-PD-L1 or anti-CTLA-4 therapy, and approximately 40% of the dose-escalation patients had previously received checkpoint inhibitors. Three dose-escalation patients achieved partial responses, one with hepatocellular carcinoma and two with cutaneous melanoma. The point of sequencing TCRbeta in the periphery was to test whether ivuxolimab changed TCR sequence diversity and drove clonal T-cell expansion. The paper reports the monotherapy dose-escalation portion (N of about 50 patients) of the phase I ivuxolimab trial.

To sequence the TCRbeta CDR3 region, genomic DNA was isolated from the sorted cells. TCRbeta CDR3 regions were sequenced using the immunoSEQ Assay. TCRdb limited this immuneACCESS table to in-frame rearrangements with V and J called. A share of clones is missing; checked studies link under half to unresolved V genes, and the rest is unexplained. In all, the sample holds some 70,000 clones, and around 82% of those were seen once. The ten most abundant clones make up 8.2% of the sample. Summary of the overall study and its limitations: Partial responders in the 0.1-3.0 mg/kg groups had among the lowest normalized peripheral clonal expansion, especially among CD8+ T cells. Low levels of normalized T-cell clonal expansion were also seen in some nonresponding patients. The antigen specificity of the peripheral T cells that underwent clonal expansion was not determined. After ivuxolimab, expanded clones were on average more numerous among CD8+ T cells than among CD4+ T cells. At doses of 0.1 to 3.0 mg/kg, clonal expansion of both CD4+ and CD8+ blood T cells was observed from baseline to week 6.

Patients with a history of autoimmune disease or receiving systemic immunosuppression were excluded from the trial. Peripheral blood for TCR sequencing was drawn from every dose cohort at baseline, at cycle 4 day 1 and at cycle 7 day 1. The samples were taken from a phase I, first-in-human, multicenter, open-label dose-escalation trial of ivuxolimab. Adults with locally advanced or metastatic melanoma, renal cell carcinoma, hepatocellular carcinoma or head and neck squamous cell carcinoma were enrolled in the trial. CD4+ and CD8+ T cells were sorted separately from peripheral blood before TCR sequencing. As for this clone: What this receptor recognizes is not known. No base qualities exist here, and no much larger clone lies one base off it.

V was cut back by 2 bases and J by 6 bases, leaving a gap of 14 bases between them. CDR1 SGHRS and CDR2 YFSETQ are derived from the germline V gene. CDR3 length: 14 amino acids, cysteine to phenylalanine. Of the read, only the CDR3 DNA is kept; its 42 bases are in frame from base 1. The sequences come from CD4+ or CD8+ T cells sorted from blood, collected in a trial of the OX40 agonist ivuxolimab. The TCR comes from an adult with an advanced solid tumor such as melanoma, head and neck, liver or kidney cancer. The chain uses TRBV5-1 and TRBJ2-5; perhaps TRBD2 is the D gene, with 6 bases matching. The DNA sequence is as follows: TGCGCCAGCAGCTTTACGGGCGGGGAGCAGACCCAGTACTTC. It translates to CASSFTGGEQTQYF.